This T cell receptor beta chain was captured by sequencing in a study of T cell changes during pregnancy in multiple sclerosis. Only in-frame clones appear in the TCRdb table, and some are missing; sequencing was by immunoSEQ multiplex PCR. The sample yields about 29,000 clones, 75% to 95% seen once. CDR1 is MNHEY and CDR2 is SMNVEV in the germline V gene (reference sequence). The CDR3 extends over 15 amino acids. The V and J ends lost 4 bases and 4 bases respectively, with 16 bases between them. This receptor was identified in a female donor with multiple sclerosis, enrolled in a pregnancy study. This chain links TRBV27 with TRBJ2-5; D is undetermined. Sample: CD8+ T cells from peripheral blood mononuclear cells, taken before pregnancy. This chain's CDR3 is CASSSVLAGRETQYF. The CDR3 nucleotides are TGTGCCAGCAGTTCCGTGCTTGCCGGTCGAGAGACCCAGTACTTC.